Sequencing of this T cell receptor (beta chain) was carried out in a study of T cell responses to AZD1222 COVID-19 vaccine. Analyses pooled second doses at about 4 or about 12 weeks. General study results and limits: In a largely white British group with more females than males, clonal diversity was possibly underestimated. In all cases, repertoires were sampled only after the peak T cell response. Following two doses of AZD1222, Spike-specific TCR breadth and depth rose.

The germline CDR1 and CDR2 sequences are MDHEN and SYDVKM. The CDR3 has 14 residues. V was cut by 5 bases and J by 3 bases, with 14 bases left in between. TCRdb keeps only in-frame clones here, not all; method: immunoSEQ multiplex PCR. The repertoire holds approximately 270,000 clones, with almost 95% as singletons. About this clone itself: Its specificity is not known.

This clonotype was sampled from an adult who received the AZD1222 COVID-19 vaccine. This sample comprised peripheral blood, obtained 28 days after the second AZD1222 dose. This chain connects TRBV28 to TRBJ2-7, with D tentatively TRBD1 (5 bases). The CDR3 spells CASSPPTVHYEQYF. The CDR3 DNA is TGTGCCAGCAGTCCCCCGACAGTACACTACGAGCAGTACTTC.